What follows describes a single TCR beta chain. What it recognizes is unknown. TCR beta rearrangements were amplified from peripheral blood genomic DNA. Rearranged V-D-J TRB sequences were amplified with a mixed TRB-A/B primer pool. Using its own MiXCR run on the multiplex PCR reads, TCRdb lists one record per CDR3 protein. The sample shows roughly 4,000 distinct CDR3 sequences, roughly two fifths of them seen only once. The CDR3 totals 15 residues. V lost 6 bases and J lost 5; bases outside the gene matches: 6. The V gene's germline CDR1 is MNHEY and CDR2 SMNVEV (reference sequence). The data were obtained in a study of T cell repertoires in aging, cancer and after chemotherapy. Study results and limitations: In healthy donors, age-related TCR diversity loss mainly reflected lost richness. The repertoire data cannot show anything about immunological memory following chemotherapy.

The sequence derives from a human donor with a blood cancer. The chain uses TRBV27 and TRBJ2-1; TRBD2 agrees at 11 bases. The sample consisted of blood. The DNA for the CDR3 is TGTGCCAGCAGCCCCGGGACTAGCGGAAACAATGAGCAGTTCTTC. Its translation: CASSPGTSGNNEQFF.